A selection of T cell receptor beta chains follows, all from one sample in a study of Ad26.COV2.S vaccination and SARS-CoV-2 variants. Sequencing was performed with immunoSEQ multiplex PCR; in TCRdb, only in-frame clones are kept and a portion is missing. Here the sample spans roughly 300,000 clones, 80% to 90% being singletons. Source: peripheral blood, taken in a trial of Ad26.COV2.S vaccine versus placebo. The origin of the receptors is a person aged 18-60 years who received the Ad26.COV2.S COVID-19 vaccine or a placebo. CDR3s include the opening cysteine and the closing phenylalanine or tryptophan. The D gene is left open where the match is weak. Size is omitted from some rows. Given values are once, few, many or a class for expanded clones.

TRBJ1-6 TRBD1 once TRBV4-3 CASGADRASYNSPLHF TGCGCCAGCGGGGCGGACAGGGCGTCCTATAATTCACCCCTCCACTTT
TRBJ2-1 NA NA TRBV7-6 CASSLDTSNEQFF TGTGCCAGCAGCCTAGACACGAGCAATGAGCAGTTCTTC
TRBJ2-3 NA NA TRBV4-1 CASSHRDKGADTQYF TGCGCCAGCAGCCACCGGGACAAGGGGGCAGATACGCAGTATTTT
TRBJ2-3 TRBD2 NA TRBV11-2 CASSLGGGGRRSDTQYF TGTGCCAGCAGCTTAGGGGGTGGCGGGAGGAGGTCAGATACGCAGTATTTT
TRBJ1-2 NA NA TRBV27 CASSLSPGSNYGYTF TGTGCCAGCAGTTTGTCCCCAGGTTCTAACTATGGCTACACCTTC
TRBJ2-6 NA NA TRBV28 CASRGLGTSGANVLTF TGTGCCAGCAGAGGATTAGGGACCTCTGGGGCCAACGTCCTGACTTTC
TRBJ2-1 NA NA TRBV4-3 CASSQEYSGEQFF TGCGCCAGCAGCCAAGAGTACAGCGGGGAGCAGTTCTTC
TRBJ1-2 NA NA TRBV18 CASSLSPTGDYGYTF TGTGCCAGCTCACTCAGCCCGACAGGAGATTATGGCTACACCTTC
TRBJ2-1 NA once TRBV4-3 CASSQVAEQFF TGCGCCAGCAGCCAAGTAGCTGAGCAGTTCTTC
TRBJ2-7 NA NA TRBV29-1 CSVFSYEQYF TGCAGCGTGTTCAGCTACGAGCAGTACTTC
TRBJ2-2 NA NA TRBV12-3/TRBV12-4 CASSFSVGGELFF TGTGCCAGCAGTTTTAGCGTCGGCGGGGAGCTGTTTTTT
TRBJ1-1 TRBD1 few TRBV5-8 CASKYRGNTEAFF TGTGCCAGCAAATACAGGGGGAACACTGAAGCTTTCTTT
TRBJ1-1 NA NA TRBV6-5 CASRNRGNTEAFF TGTGCCAGCAGGAACCGCGGTAACACTGAAGCTTTCTTT
TRBJ1-1 TRBD1 NA TRBV7-9 CASSVRGSNTEAFF TGTGCCAGCAGCGTCAGGGGGAGTAACACTGAAGCTTTCTTT
TRBJ1-2 NA NA TRBV5-1 CASSLEGEDGYTF TGCGCCAGCAGCTTGGAGGGGGAGGATGGCTACACCTTC
TRBJ2-7 NA once TRBV10-1 CASRKQGPYEQYF TGCGCCAGCAGAAAACAGGGTCCCTACGAGCAGTACTTC
TRBJ2-5 TRBD2 NA TRBV6-2/TRBV6-3 CASSYSTSGGAWETQYF TGTGCCAGCAGTTACTCGACTTCCGGGGGGGCTTGGGAGACCCAGTACTTC
TRBJ2-5 NA once TRBV24-1 CATSDPGEGGETQYF TGTGCCACCAGTGACCCAGGGGAGGGTGGAGAGACCCAGTACTTC
TRBJ1-4 TRBD1 NA TRBV28 CASRTDRVREKLFF TGTGCCAGCAGAACGGACAGGGTGAGGGAAAAACTGTTTTTT
TRBJ2-7 TRBD1 NA TRBV11-2 CASSLEYGQGNYEQYF TGTGCCAGCAGCTTAGAATACGGACAGGGGAACTACGAGCAGTACTTC
TRBJ2-1 NA once TRBV7-2 CASSAGPTWDNEQFF TGTGCCAGCAGCGCGGGGCCCACTTGGGACAATGAGCAGTTCTTC
TRBJ2-7 NA NA TRBV2 CASSVLPYEQYF TGTGCCAGCAGTGTTCTTCCCTACGAGCAGTACTTC
TRBJ1-1 TRBD1 NA TRBV5-1 CASSVKQGTNTEAFF TGCGCCAGCAGCGTTAAACAGGGGACGAACACTGAAGCTTTCTTT
TRBJ2-1 TRBD2 NA TRBV19 CASQRGSGANLYNEQFF TGTGCCAGTCAGCGGGGTAGCGGGGCGAACTTATACAATGAGCAGTTCTTC
TRBJ2-5 TRBD2 NA TRBV6-4 CASSDVPWVAGDYQETQYF TGTGCCAGCAGCGACGTACCATGGGTAGCGGGGGACTACCAAGAGACCCAGTACTTC
TRBJ2-2 NA NA TRBV14 CASSHSHGELFF TGTGCCAGCAGCCACTCGCACGGGGAGCTGTTTTTT
TRBJ2-3 TRBD2 NA TRBV4-2 CASSQVAGGHRDTQYF TGTGCCAGCAGCCAAGTAGCGGGGGGGCATAGAGATACGCAGTATTTT
TRBJ2-6 TRBD1 NA TRBV18 CASSLYPGQVNSGANVLTF TGTGCCAGCTCACTCTACCCGGGACAGGTGAACTCTGGGGCCAACGTCCTGACTTTC